This is a list of T cell receptor beta chains from one sample in a study of OX40 agonist ivuxolimab in advanced cancers. The assay was immunoSEQ multiplex PCR, and TCRdb's table has in-frame clones only and misses some. The repertoire consists of about 93,000 clones, with just over 90% occurring once and the leading ten covering roughly 0.5%. Source: CD4+ or CD8+ T cells sorted from blood, taken in a trial of the OX40 agonist ivuxolimab. The source of these receptors is an adult with an advanced solid tumor such as melanoma, head and neck, liver or kidney cancer. CDR3s include the opening cysteine and the closing phenylalanine or tryptophan. A D gene is named only where the DNA matches it firmly. Some rows have no size entry. The others give once, few or many, or a class for an expanded clone.

J: TRBJ1-2; D: TRBD1; size: once; V: TRBV30; CDR3: CAWSLLAGGYGYTF; DNA: TGTGCCTGGAGTCTGCTGGCAGGGGGCTATGGCTACACCTTC
J: TRBJ2-7; D: -; size: -; V: TRBV7-9; CDR3: CASSLVGRGDEQYF; DNA: TGTGCCAGCAGCTTAGTTGGTAGAGGCGACGAGCAGTACTTC
J: TRBJ1-1; D: -; size: -; V: TRBV5-1; CDR3: CAGSPDGNTEAFF; DNA: TGCGCCGGCAGCCCGGACGGGAACACTGAAGCTTTCTTT
J: TRBJ2-1; D: TRBD2; size: -; V: TRBV7-3; CDR3: CASSPGLAPLEQFF; DNA: TGTGCCAGCAGCCCGGGACTAGCGCCTTTGGAGCAGTTCTTC
J: TRBJ2-3; D: TRBD2; size: -; V: TRBV2; CDR3: CASKLAGGSTDTQYF; DNA: TGTGCCAGCAAACTAGCGGGGGGTAGCACAGATACGCAGTATTTT
J: TRBJ2-3; D: -; size: once; V: TRBV25-1; CDR3: CARTRRGPRTDTQYF; DNA: TGTGCCAGGACCCGCCGGGGCCCAAGGACAGATACGCAGTATTTT
J: TRBJ2-1; D: TRBD2; size: -; V: TRBV6-1; CDR3: CASNRPSGYNEQFF; DNA: TGTGCCAGCAATCGGCCTAGCGGGTACAATGAGCAGTTCTTC
J: TRBJ1-1; D: TRBD1; size: -; V: TRBV27; CDR3: CAAGQGYTEAFF; DNA: TGTGCCGCGGGACAGGGCTACACTGAAGCTTTCTTT
J: TRBJ2-7; D: -; size: once; V: TRBV10-3; CDR3: CASSALQGSPYEQYF; DNA: TGTGCCAGCAGTGCCTTACAGGGTTCGCCCTACGAGCAGTACTTC
J: TRBJ2-7; D: TRBD2; size: -; V: TRBV5-6; CDR3: CASSLASGSSEQYF; DNA: TGTGCCAGCAGCTTGGCTAGCGGGAGTAGCGAGCAGTACTTC
J: TRBJ1-4; D: -; size: -; V: TRBV18; CDR3: CASSPAGAAATNEKLFF; DNA: TGTGCCAGCTCACCAGCAGGGGCCGCAGCAACTAATGAAAAACTGTTTTTT
J: TRBJ2-7; D: TRBD1; size: -; V: TRBV15; CDR3: CATSREGTGGRQYF; DNA: TGTGCCACCAGCAGAGAGGGGACAGGGGGCCGCCAGTACTTC
J: TRBJ2-7; D: -; size: -; V: TRBV27; CDR3: CASSLSYRAYEQYF; DNA: TGTGCCAGCAGTTTATCGTACAGGGCCTACGAGCAGTACTTC
J: TRBJ1-6; D: -; size: -; V: TRBV19; CDR3: CASSLSWETYNSPLHF; DNA: TGTGCCAGTAGTCTCTCTTGGGAAACCTATAATTCACCCCTCCACTTT